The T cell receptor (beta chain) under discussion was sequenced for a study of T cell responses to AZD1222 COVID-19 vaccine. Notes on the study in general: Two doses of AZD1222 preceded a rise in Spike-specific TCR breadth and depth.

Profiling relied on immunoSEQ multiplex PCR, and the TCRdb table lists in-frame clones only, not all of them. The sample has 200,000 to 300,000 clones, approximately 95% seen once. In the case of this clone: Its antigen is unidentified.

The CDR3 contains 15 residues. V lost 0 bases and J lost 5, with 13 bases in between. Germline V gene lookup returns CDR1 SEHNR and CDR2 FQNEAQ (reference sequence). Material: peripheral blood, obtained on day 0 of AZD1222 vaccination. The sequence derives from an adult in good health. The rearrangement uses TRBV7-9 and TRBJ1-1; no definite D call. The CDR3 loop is CASSLAWRGGTEAFF. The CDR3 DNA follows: TGTGCCAGCAGCTTAGCGTGGCGGGGAGGAACTGAAGCTTTCTTT. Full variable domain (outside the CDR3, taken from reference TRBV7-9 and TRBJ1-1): DTGVSQNPRHKITKRGQNVTFRCDPISEHNRLYWYRQTLGQGPEFLTYFQNEAQLEKSRLLSDRFSAERPKGSFSTLEIQRTEQGDSAMYLCASSLAWRGGTEAFFGQGTRLTVV.